The 11 T cell receptor beta chains reported below all come from one sample, sequenced in a study of blood T cell repertoires in COVID-19. TCRdb's table, derived via immunoSEQ multiplex PCR, lists solely in-frame clones and lacks some. This table has fewer than 200,000 clones, 75% to 85% appearing once. The specimen sequenced was peripheral blood. These receptors were collected from an older woman with COVID-19, enrolled during active disease.

The rearrangement joins TRBV27 to TRBJ2-2, with 13 bases that match TRBD2. CDR3 size: 16 residues. Germline V lookup: CDR1 MNHEY, CDR2 SMNVEV (reference sequence). V lost 6 bases to trimming and J lost 3 bases; unmatched junction nucleotides: 4. CDR3: CASRLAGGFHTGELFF. CDR3 nucleotide sequence: TGTGCCAGCAGACTAGCGGGGGGGTTCCACACCGGGGAGCTGTTTTTT.

This clone came up once. This sequence joins TRBV6-4 and TRBJ1-6; D is uncertain. Deletions cut 5 bases from V and 7 bases from J, with 12 bases between. Germline CDR1 and CDR2: MRHNA and SNTAGT. The CDR3 has 14 residues. The DNA of the CDR3 is TGTGCCAGCAGTACAGACATGAGAAATTCACCCCTCCACTTT. Its protein product is CASSTDMRNSPLHF.

The chain carries TRBV6-2 or TRBV6-3 and TRBJ1-2; maybe TRBD1 (6 bases). CDR1 and CDR2 from the germline V gene are MNHEY and SVGEGT. Trimming took off 1 base at V and 7 bases at J, with 16 bases between the two ends. The length of the CDR3 is 15 residues. The CDR3: CASSYYPDSTSGYTF. CDR3 DNA: TGTGCCAGCAGTTACTACCCGGACAGTACGAGTGGCTACACCTTC.

This clone appeared a single time. The rearrangement links TRBV5-6 to TRBJ2-6; weak D call: TRBD1 (5 bases). Germline CDR1 SGHDT, CDR2 YYEEEE. Trimming removed 0 bases at V and 0 bases at J, with 10 bases between. The CDR3 runs to 17 residues. The DNA of the CDR3 is TGTGCCAGCAGCTTGGACAGGTTAAGCTCTGGGGCCAACGTCCTGACTTTC. Protein sequence: CASSLDRLSSGANVLTF. The full variable domain, with the rest looked up from reference TRBV5-6 and TRBJ2-6, is DAGVTQSPTHLIKTRGQQVTLRCSPKSGHDTVSWYQQALGQGPQFIFQYYEEEERQRGNFPDRFSGHQFPNYSSELNVNALLLGDSALYLCASSLDRLSSGANVLTFGAGSRLTVL.

This clone was seen a few times. J is TRBJ1-1 and V is TRBV9; TRBD1 aligns across 7 bases. Trimming cost V 3 bases and J 4 bases; bases outside gene matches: 6. Germline lookup yields CDR1 SGDLS and CDR2 YYNGEE. The length of the CDR3 is 14 residues. CDR3 DNA: TGTGCCAGCAGCGGCGAGAACAGGGGCACTGAAGCTTTCTTT. Its translation: CASSGENRGTEAFF. Full variable domain (missing parts from reference TRBV9 and TRBJ1-1): DSGVTQTPKHLITATGQRVTLRCSPRSGDLSVYWYQQSLDQGLQFLIQYYNGEERAKGNILERFSAQQFPDLHSELNLSSLELGDSALYFCASSGENRGTEAFFGQGTRLTVV.

The gene calls are TRBV28 and TRBJ2-5, with TRBD2 matching over 12 bases. Trimming at V came to 2 bases and at J to 5 bases, leaving 6 bases not matched to a gene. The CDR3 loop spans 16 amino acids. Germline CDR1 MDHEN, CDR2 SYDVKM. CDR3 DNA sequence: TGTGCCAGCAGTTTACATCTAGCGGGAGGGAGGGAGACCCAGTACTTC. Protein: CASSLHLAGGRETQYF. The full variable domain, completed using reference TRBV28 and TRBJ2-5, is DVKVTQSSRYLVKRTGEKVFLECVQDMDHENMFWYRQDPGLGLRLIYFSYDVKMKEKGDIPEGYSVSREKKERFSLILESASTNQTSMYLCASSLHLAGGRETQYFGPGTRLLVL.

This rearrangement joins TRBV10-3 to TRBJ2-7, with 7 bases matching TRBD1. Trimming at V came to 5 bases and at J to 5 bases, leaving 9 bases not matched to a gene. The CDR3 covers 14 residues. The germline V gene has CDR1 ENHRY and CDR2 SYGVKD. DNA of the CDR3: TGTGCCATCAGTTCAGGACAGGTCCGGGACGAGCAGTACTTC. It codes for CAISSGQVRDEQYF.

The rearrangement uses TRBV4-2 and TRBJ1-4; D ambiguous. CDR3 length equals 16 residues. Germline V gene sequence: CDR1 LGHNA, CDR2 YNFKEQ. V dropped 0 bases and J dropped 5 bases, with 13 bases sitting between them. The DNA of the CDR3 is TGTGCCAGCAGCCAAGATCGTGCCAGAAAGAATGAAAAACTGTTTTTT. Encoded protein: CASSQDRARKNEKLFF.

At least ten counts were recorded for this clone. This rearrangement joins TRBV6-6 to TRBJ2-7, with 7 bases lining up with TRBD1. The length of the CDR3 is 17 residues. Germline lookup yields CDR1 MNHNY and CDR2 SVGAGI (reference sequence). The junction had 13 bases not matched to a gene; V was cut back by 5 bases and J by 0 bases. CDR3 nucleotide sequence: TGTGCCAGCAGTCGGGACAGAAGCTGGGGGATCTCCTACGAGCAGTACTTC. This sequence encodes CASSRDRSWGISYEQYF.

This clone was seen more than once but under ten times. V gene TRBV3-1 (or the pseudogene TRBV3-2) combines with J gene TRBJ1-6; D ambiguous. Germline V gene lookup returns CDR1 LGHDT and CDR2 YNNKEL (reference sequence). V was cut by 1 base and J by 6 bases, with 10 bases left in between. This CDR3 comprises 15 residues. The CDR3 DNA sequence: TGTGCCAGCAGCCAAGGGGCAGGCCCTAATTCACCCCTCCACTTT. Its translation is CASSQGAGPNSPLHF.

This clone has a single count. V is TRBV27 and J is TRBJ1-2, with TRBD1 as a possible D gene (5 bases). This CDR3 contains 13 residues. V was pared by 5 bases and J by 6 bases, with 13 bases between. CDR1 is MNHEY and CDR2 is SMNVEV in the germline V gene (reference sequence). CDR3 in DNA: TGTGCCAGCAGTCCGCCCGGGGGGGATGGCTACACCTTC. It is translated as CASSPPGGDGYTF.